Detailed here is one T cell receptor (beta chain). Its binding antigen is unknown. The junction and the germline gene differ at one end; a read error may be behind it. The data were taken from a study of blood T cells in healthy people across ages (dated by TCRdb to the mid-2010s). The study in broad terms: Template switching captured roughly one uniquely barcoded TCR beta cDNA molecule per two T cells in model experiments. The donors were split into four age groups: young (average about 16 years), middle-aged (39), aged (around 67) and long-lived (approximately 80). Two additional independent replicas of 1 million unique cDNA reads from the same blood draw were analyzed for two donors (one aged 18 to 30 and one aged 80 or older). Age-related changes in TCR beta repertoire diversity were measured in the study by deep sequencing normalized with unique cDNA molecular identifiers.

Library construction relied on 5' RACE. The reads were generated on an Illumina HiSeq 2500. The second PCR ran for roughly 7 to 11 cycles and used a J-beta primer mix along with a sample-barcoded 5' primer. Each TCR beta cDNA molecule received a unique molecular identifier from a template-switch 5' adaptor carrying 12 random nucleotides. At least 2.5 million CDR3-containing paired-end reads were obtained from each sample. The Mint cDNA synthesis kit, primed by a TRBC-specific oligonucleotide, was used to synthesize first-strand cDNA from all RNA. After uracil-DNA glycosylase treatment, a first 18-cycle PCR used universal primers M1SS and BC2_uni_R on all cDNA. In the source study's methods: For normalization, 1 million high-quality reads, each with a distinct molecular identifier, were randomly selected from each sample. Reads sharing molecular identifiers were discarded rather than binned into consensus sequences. MiTCR, set to a Q25 quality threshold and the strictest error-elimination algorithm, was used for CDR3 identification, clonotype clustering and error correction. A nonparametric unseen species model using Euler transformation provided a lower-bound estimate of total TCR beta diversity. TCRdb took the public reads, trimmed them with fastp at Q25, ran MiXCR for clone calling and kept in-frame beta chains. Each CDR3 protein gets just one entry, which takes the most common genes and DNA from the rows behind it. TCRdb, rather than the study authors, made the V and J calls. Across this sample there are about 800,000 distinct CDR3 sequences, with roughly 25% seen only once. The top ten clones comprise under 4.5% of the sample.

Systemically healthy Caucasian individuals from Russia, 39 in total and aged roughly 6 to 95 years, were included as donors. Around 10 milliliters of peripheral blood were drawn from each donor into EDTA-treated Vacutainer tubes. Ficoll-Paque density-gradient centrifugation was used to isolate PBMCs, with at least 7 million obtained per sample. Total RNA, at least 5 micrograms per sample, was extracted from PBMCs with Trizol reagent. Naive CD45RAhigh/CD27high T cell percentages were measured by flow cytometry on a PBMC aliquot from every donor. What the authors observed across the whole study: As age increased, observed TCR beta diversity per million T cells dropped in a roughly linear way, and a significant reduction was already evident by age 40. A strong correlation was found between observed TCR beta diversity and the percentage of naive T cells measured by flow cytometry. The CMV infection status of donors was not known, potentially confounding age-related changes in expanded clonotypes. Estimates of total diversity based on one million sequenced T cells were regarded as lower bounds and as underestimates. Compared with the aged group, the long-lived group had more naive CD4+ T cells, fewer expanded clones and increased TCR diversity, suggesting age selection. Conclusive comparison of naive and antigen-experienced compartments was prevented by the profiling of bulk unsorted PBMCs.

Sequences SSHAT (CDR1) and FNYEAQ (CDR2) are obtained from the germline V gene (reference sequence). The CDR3 covers 16 residues, taking in both the cysteine and the phenylalanine. The read is trimmed to its CDR3 DNA, 48 bases read in frame from base 1. The sample was also linked to a second study, of T cells of mothers and their children. The second investigation adds: Donors were nine systemically healthy Caucasian individuals: three mothers and their six children. cDNA synthesis consumed the entire amount of extracted RNA, loaded at about 1.5 ug RNA in each 15 ul reaction. In the second PCR, the M1S primer introduced both the sample barcodes and 2-4 random nucleotides. Over 8 million TCR beta CDR3 reads were obtained for each mother, and 3 million to 3.5 million reads were obtained for each child. Thymic selection shapes the output of TCR recombination in a similar way in related and unrelated pairs, and inherited differences have a minor effect. Normalized repertoire overlap was always slightly but never significantly higher in related than unrelated mother-child pairs. With a sensitivity of about 100 clones per million clonotypes, no persistent microchimeric T cell clones were detected. Deep NGS was used in the study to compare the TCR beta repertoires of mothers and children and to look for features that separate related mother-child pairs from unrelated individuals. On average, the children were roughly 11 +/- 4 years old, while the mothers were roughly 40 +/- 4 years old. After adapter ligation was performed with NEBNext reagents, the libraries were sequenced on an Illumina HiSeq 2000 with 100+100 nt paired-end reads. To avoid cross-contamination, the mother libraries and the child libraries were prepared a month apart and sequenced in separate runs. Each donor had between roughly 450,000 and 2,300,000 distinct TCR beta clonotypes identified. Naive TCR beta clonotypes were estimated from low-frequency clonotypes matched to each donor's FACS-determined naive share, without sorting.

This chain is built from TRBV7-7 and TRBJ2-5; the D gene cannot be named for sure. The sequenced sample was blood. This sequence was found in a boy aged 10-17 years in good health. The nucleotide sequence is TGTGCTAGCAGCTTAGGCGTGTTTCCTAGGGAAGAGACCCAGTACTTC. It encodes CASSLGVFPREETQYF.